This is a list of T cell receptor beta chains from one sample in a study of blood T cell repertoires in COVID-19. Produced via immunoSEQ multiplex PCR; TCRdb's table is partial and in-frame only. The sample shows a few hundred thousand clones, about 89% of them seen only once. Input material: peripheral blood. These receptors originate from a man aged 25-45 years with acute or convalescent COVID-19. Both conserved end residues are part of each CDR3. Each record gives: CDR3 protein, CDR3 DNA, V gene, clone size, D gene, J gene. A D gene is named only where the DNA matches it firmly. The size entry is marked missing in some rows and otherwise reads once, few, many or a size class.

CDR3aa: CASSSSGTAAYEQYF
CDR3nt: TGTGCCAGCAGTTCCTCCGGGACAGCTGCCTACGAGCAGTACTTC
v_gene: TRBV28
abundance: .
d_gene: TRBD1
j_gene: TRBJ2-7

CDR3aa: CSASSGGTDTQYF
CDR3nt: TGCAGTGCTAGTTCGGGTGGCACAGATACGCAGTATTTT
v_gene: TRBV20-1
abundance: .
d_gene: .
j_gene: TRBJ2-3

CDR3aa: CASSPGLAGGTSTDTQYF
CDR3nt: TGTGCCAGCAGTCCCGGACTAGCGGGGGGAACTAGCACAGATACGCAGTATTTT
v_gene: TRBV2
abundance: .
d_gene: TRBD2
j_gene: TRBJ2-3

CDR3aa: CASSLAGAGGREKLFF
CDR3nt: TGTGCCAGCAGCCTGGCCGGGGCAGGGGGAAGGGAAAAACTGTTTTTT
v_gene: TRBV7-9
abundance: .
d_gene: TRBD1
j_gene: TRBJ1-4

CDR3aa: CSVVETNNSPLHF
CDR3nt: TGCAGCGTTGTAGAGACTAATAATTCACCCCTCCACTTT
v_gene: TRBV29-1
abundance: .
d_gene: .
j_gene: TRBJ1-6

CDR3aa: CSAISGYEQYF
CDR3nt: TGCAGTGCCATTAGCGGCTACGAGCAGTACTTC
v_gene: TRBV20-1
abundance: .
d_gene: .
j_gene: TRBJ2-7

CDR3aa: CASSEGSGGSDEQFF
CDR3nt: TGTGCCAGCAGTGAAGGATCGGGAGGGAGCGATGAGCAGTTCTTC
v_gene: TRBV6-1
abundance: .
d_gene: TRBD2
j_gene: TRBJ2-1

CDR3aa: CATQHEGVSEAFF
CDR3nt: TGTGCCACCCAGCATGAGGGGGTTAGTGAAGCTTTCTTT
v_gene: TRBV6-5
abundance: .
d_gene: .
j_gene: TRBJ1-1

CDR3aa: CASSRTGGFYEQYF
CDR3nt: TGCGCCAGCAGCCGAACAGGGGGGTTCTACGAGCAGTACTTC
v_gene: TRBV5-1
abundance: .
d_gene: TRBD1
j_gene: TRBJ2-7

CDR3aa: CASSSQGQYTGELFF
CDR3nt: TGTGCCAGCAGCTCACAGGGACAATACACCGGGGAGCTGTTTTTT
v_gene: TRBV7-2
abundance: .
d_gene: .
j_gene: TRBJ2-2

CDR3aa: CASSLSRNEQYF
CDR3nt: TGTGCCAGCAGCTTGAGCCGAAACGAGCAGTACTTC
v_gene: TRBV5-6
abundance: .
d_gene: .
j_gene: TRBJ2-7

CDR3aa: CASSRGLAVQGPYNEQFF
CDR3nt: TGTGCCAGCAGCAGGGGACTAGCGGTCCAGGGGCCCTACAATGAGCAGTTCTTC
v_gene: TRBV9
abundance: .
d_gene: TRBD2
j_gene: TRBJ2-1

CDR3aa: CASSPRSQGNSPLHF
CDR3nt: TGTGCCAGCAGCCCCCGCTCCCAGGGGAATTCACCCCTCCACTTT
v_gene: TRBV3-1/TRBV3-2
abundance: .
d_gene: .
j_gene: TRBJ1-6

CDR3aa: CASSPASGGTGELFF
CDR3nt: TGTGCCAGCTCACCAGCGTCCGGGGGGACCGGGGAGCTGTTTTTT
v_gene: TRBV18
abundance: .
d_gene: TRBD2
j_gene: TRBJ2-2

CDR3aa: CASSLGSSGRMETQYF
CDR3nt: TGCGCCAGCAGCTTGGGGTCTAGCGGGAGAATGGAGACCCAGTACTTC
v_gene: TRBV5-1
abundance: .
d_gene: TRBD2
j_gene: TRBJ2-5

CDR3aa: CASSPLREAEAFF
CDR3nt: TGTGCCAGCTCACCGCTGAGAGAGGCTGAAGCTTTCTTT
v_gene: TRBV18
abundance: .
d_gene: .
j_gene: TRBJ1-1

CDR3aa: CASSLKREGYEQYF
CDR3nt: TGTGCCAGCAGCTTAAAGCGGGAGGGCTACGAGCAGTACTTC
v_gene: TRBV7-3
abundance: .
d_gene: TRBD2
j_gene: TRBJ2-7

CDR3aa: CASNPGTGGLRNSPLHF
CDR3nt: TGTGCCAGTAACCCCGGGACAGGGGGCCTGAGGAATTCACCCCTCCACTTT
v_gene: TRBV19
abundance: .
d_gene: TRBD1
j_gene: TRBJ1-6

CDR3aa: CASSTGHLYGYTF
CDR3nt: TGCGCCAGCAGTACGGGACACCTCTATGGCTACACCTTC
v_gene: TRBV5-1
abundance: .
d_gene: .
j_gene: TRBJ1-2

CDR3aa: CASSSRGQPQHF
CDR3nt: TGTGCCAGCAGTTCCCGAGGGCAGCCCCAGCATTTT
v_gene: TRBV12-3/TRBV12-4
abundance: .
d_gene: .
j_gene: TRBJ1-5

CDR3aa: CASSLRQLNTEAFF
CDR3nt: TGTGCCAGCAGCTTGCGACAGCTGAACACTGAAGCTTTCTTT
v_gene: TRBV11-1
abundance: .
d_gene: .
j_gene: TRBJ1-1

CDR3aa: CASSSTREGATQYF
CDR3nt: TGTGCCAGCAGCTCCACCCGAGAAGGGGCTACGCAGTATTTT
v_gene: TRBV11-2
abundance: .
d_gene: .
j_gene: TRBJ2-3

CDR3aa: CASSNGGVQGTEAFF
CDR3nt: TGTGCCAGCTCCAATGGGGGGGTCCAGGGCACTGAAGCTTTCTTT
v_gene: TRBV28
abundance: .
d_gene: .
j_gene: TRBJ1-1

CDR3aa: CASSFYPGTGALFRCVKNIQYF
CDR3nt: TGTGCCAGCAGCTTCTACCCCGGGACAGGGGCTCTCTTTCGGTGTGTCAAAAACATTCAGTACTTC
v_gene: TRBV7-3
abundance: .
d_gene: TRBD1
j_gene: TRBJ2-4

CDR3aa: CASSPRSPFSGSNEQFF
CDR3nt: TGTGCCAGCAGCCCCCGGAGTCCGTTCAGCGGGAGTAATGAGCAGTTCTTC
v_gene: TRBV4-2
abundance: .
d_gene: TRBD2
j_gene: TRBJ2-1

CDR3aa: CSARNNGYTF
CDR3nt: TGCAGTGCTAGAAACAATGGCTACACCTTC
v_gene: TRBV20-1
abundance: .
d_gene: .
j_gene: TRBJ1-2

CDR3aa: CASKRDRGPYGYTF
CDR3nt: TGTGCCAGCAAGAGGGACAGGGGGCCCTATGGCTACACCTTC
v_gene: TRBV28
abundance: .
d_gene: TRBD1
j_gene: TRBJ1-2

CDR3aa: CASSQGSQASGNTIYF
CDR3nt: TGCGCCAGCAGCCAAGGTTCTCAAGCCTCTGGAAACACCATATATTTT
v_gene: TRBV4-1
abundance: .
d_gene: .
j_gene: TRBJ1-3

CDR3aa: CASQAGGLREQYF
CDR3nt: TGTGCCAGCCAGGCTGGGGGGTTACGCGAGCAGTACTTC
v_gene: TRBV7-8
abundance: .
d_gene: .
j_gene: TRBJ2-7

CDR3aa: CASSAQTGLKPQHF
CDR3nt: TGTGCCAGCAGCGCACAGACAGGTCTAAAGCCCCAGCATTTT
v_gene: TRBV7-8
abundance: few
d_gene: .
j_gene: TRBJ1-5

CDR3aa: CATRTGPNTEAFF
CDR3nt: TGTGCCACCCGGACAGGGCCGAACACTGAAGCTTTCTTT
v_gene: TRBV28
abundance: .
d_gene: TRBD1
j_gene: TRBJ1-1

CDR3aa: CASSFRPYNEQFF
CDR3nt: TGTGCCAGCAGCTTCAGGCCTTACAATGAGCAGTTCTTC
v_gene: TRBV7-8
abundance: .
d_gene: .
j_gene: TRBJ2-1

CDR3aa: CASSQTGYEQYF
CDR3nt: TGTGCCAGCAGTCAGACGGGGTACGAGCAGTACTTC
v_gene: TRBV28
abundance: .
d_gene: .
j_gene: TRBJ2-7

CDR3aa: CASSVLAEGGYEQYF
CDR3nt: TGTGCCAGCAGCGTCCTCGCCGAGGGAGGCTACGAGCAGTACTTC
v_gene: TRBV9
abundance: .
d_gene: .
j_gene: TRBJ2-7

CDR3aa: CASSLSPRPADSPLHF
CDR3nt: TGTGCCAGCAGCTTATCCCCGCGGCCGGCCGATTCACCCCTCCACTTT
v_gene: TRBV7-3
abundance: .
d_gene: .
j_gene: TRBJ1-6

CDR3aa: CASSQDLTVPMRGYTF
CDR3nt: TGTGCCAGCAGCCAAGATCTAACAGTCCCTATGAGAGGCTACACCTTC
v_gene: TRBV3-1/TRBV3-2
abundance: .
d_gene: .
j_gene: TRBJ1-2

CDR3aa: CAIRQGFSGANVLTF
CDR3nt: TGTGCCATCAGACAGGGTTTCTCTGGGGCCAACGTCCTGACTTTC
v_gene: TRBV10-3
abundance: few
d_gene: .
j_gene: TRBJ2-6

CDR3aa: CASSLVDRVETQYF
CDR3nt: TGCGCCAGCAGCTTGGTGGACAGGGTGGAGACCCAGTACTTC
v_gene: TRBV5-1
abundance: .
d_gene: TRBD1
j_gene: TRBJ2-5

CDR3aa: CASLRAGEYNEQFF
CDR3nt: TGTGCCAGCCTTCGAGCGGGAGAGTACAATGAGCAGTTCTTC
v_gene: TRBV28
abundance: .
d_gene: TRBD2
j_gene: TRBJ2-1

CDR3aa: CASSPGSDYGYTF
CDR3nt: TGTGCCAGCTCACCAGGCAGCGATTATGGCTACACCTTC
v_gene: TRBV18
abundance: .
d_gene: .
j_gene: TRBJ1-2

CDR3aa: CASSRTSGRAQFF
CDR3nt: TGTGCCAGCAGCCGGACTAGCGGGAGGGCGCAGTTCTTC
v_gene: TRBV3-1/TRBV3-2
abundance: .
d_gene: TRBD2
j_gene: TRBJ2-1

CDR3aa: CASRRGLAGRTDTQYF
CDR3nt: TGTGCCAGCAGAAGGGGACTAGCGGGACGAACAGATACGCAGTATTTT
v_gene: TRBV27
abundance: .
d_gene: TRBD2
j_gene: TRBJ2-3

CDR3aa: CASSTYIRVYITDTQYF
CDR3nt: TGTGCCAGTAGTACCTACATACGGGTGTACATCACAGATACGCAGTATTTT
v_gene: TRBV19
abundance: .
d_gene: .
j_gene: TRBJ2-3

CDR3aa: CASSGTGVYGNTIYF
CDR3nt: TGTGCCAGCAGCGGGACAGGGGTCTACGGAAACACCATATATTTT
v_gene: TRBV9
abundance: .
d_gene: TRBD1
j_gene: TRBJ1-3

CDR3aa: CASSYQRVGGTDTQYF
CDR3nt: TGTGCCAGCAGTTACCAAAGGGTAGGGGGCACAGATACGCAGTATTTT
v_gene: TRBV28
abundance: .
d_gene: .
j_gene: TRBJ2-3

CDR3aa: CASSQGERRGYEQYF
CDR3nt: TGTGCCAGCAGCCAGGGGGAGCGAAGGGGCTACGAGCAGTACTTC
v_gene: TRBV6-5
abundance: .
d_gene: TRBD1
j_gene: TRBJ2-7

CDR3aa: CASSLDPGGNTIYF
CDR3nt: TGTGCCAGCAGCTTAGACCCAGGGGGAAACACCATATATTTT
v_gene: TRBV11-2
abundance: .
d_gene: .
j_gene: TRBJ1-3

CDR3aa: CASSNRDRGYGYTF
CDR3nt: TGTGCCAGCAGCAACCGGGACAGGGGGTATGGCTACACCTTC
v_gene: TRBV6-6
abundance: few
d_gene: TRBD1
j_gene: TRBJ1-2

CDR3aa: CASSTPGTGGKFGYTF
CDR3nt: TGTGCCAGCAGCACCCCCGGGACAGGGGGCAAGTTCGGCTACACCTTC
v_gene: TRBV3-1/TRBV3-2
abundance: .
d_gene: TRBD1
j_gene: TRBJ1-2

CDR3aa: CASSRGQNTEAFF
CDR3nt: TGTGCCAGCTCAAGAGGCCAGAACACTGAAGCTTTCTTT
v_gene: TRBV18
abundance: .
d_gene: .
j_gene: TRBJ1-1

CDR3aa: CASRAQQVNTEAFF
CDR3nt: TGTGCCAGCAGGGCCCAACAGGTGAACACTGAAGCTTTCTTT
v_gene: TRBV3-1/TRBV3-2
abundance: .
d_gene: .
j_gene: TRBJ1-1

CDR3aa: CASTTRGGGGLPPQHF
CDR3nt: TGTGCCAGTACCACCCGAGGGGGGGGAGGTCTTCCGCCCCAGCATTTT
v_gene: TRBV19
abundance: once
d_gene: .
j_gene: TRBJ1-5

CDR3aa: CASSAGLAIDTQYF
CDR3nt: TGTGCCAGCAGCGCCGGACTAGCAATAGATACGCAGTATTTT
v_gene: TRBV11-2
abundance: .
d_gene: TRBD2
j_gene: TRBJ2-3